A single sample is the source of the 29 T cell receptor beta chains below, sequenced in a study of CXCR3-negative and CXCR3-positive naive CD8 T cells. UMI labels and 5' RACE were used to prepare the TRB cDNA libraries. One entry per CDR3 protein, without DNA, is what TCRdb gives after re-calling the 5' RACE reads. The sample table includes about 58,000 distinct CDR3 sequences. The sequenced sample was naive CXCR3- CD8+ T cells from blood. Sample subset: CD45RO-CCR7+CD27+CD95- naive CD8+ T cells lacking CXCR3 (TNR3-). The receptors were gathered from a human donor in good health. Some clones in this sample may be carry-over from other donors' samples.

The V and J genes are TRBV12-3 or TRBV12-4 and TRBJ2-7; TCRdb's assignment of TRBD1 cannot be checked, as there is no DNA. The CDR3 contains 14 residues. The CDR3 sequence: CASSSGGARVEQYF.

The V and J genes are TRBV6-2 or TRBV6-3 and TRBJ1-1; TCRdb's assignment of TRBD1 cannot be checked, as there is no DNA. The CDR3 consists of 17 residues. Per germline, CDR1 MNHEY and CDR2 SVGEGT. CDR3: CASSYTTGLGLNTEAFF.

This chain joins TRBV27 and TRBJ1-4; TCRdb designates TRBD1, a call that cannot be tested without DNA. CDR3 length: 13 amino acids. CDR1 and CDR2 (germline): MNHEY, SMNVEV (reference sequence). CDR3 loop: CASALGQGEKLFF.

The V and J genes are TRBV5-6 and TRBJ1-3. Germline V gene lookup returns CDR1 SGHDT and CDR2 YYEEEE. This CDR3 is built from 13 residues. The CDR3 reads CASSLGSGNTIYF.

The rearrangement joins TRBV2 to TRBJ2-7; TCRdb names TRBD1, which stays unverified in the absence of DNA. CDR1 is SNHLY and CDR2 is FYNNEI in the germline V gene. The CDR3 is 12 amino acids. The CDR3 reads CASSGQANEQYF.

V usage is TRBV28 and J usage is TRBJ2-1; TCRdb lists TRBD2, though no DNA is available to test this call. CDR3 size: 14 residues. Germline V gives CDR1 MDHEN, CDR2 SYDVKM. Here the CDR3 reads CASSFSGADNEQFF. The entire variable domain, with the rest obtained from reference TRBV28 and TRBJ2-1, is as follows: DVKVTQSSRYLVKRTGEKVFLECVQDMDHENMFWYRQDPGLGLRLIYFSYDVKMKEKGDIPEGYSVSREKKERFSLILESASTNQTSMYLCASSFSGADNEQFFGPGTRLTVL.

The rearrangement links TRBV12-3 or TRBV12-4 to TRBJ2-7; without DNA, the TCRdb call of TRBD1 cannot be checked. The CDR3 sequence is 17 residues long. The CDR3 loop is CASSQPGVGGNSFEQYF.

The chain uses TRBV29-1 and TRBJ2-7. The CDR3 is 12 amino acids. From germline, CDR1 is SQVTM and CDR2 ANQGSEA. The CDR3 loop reads CSVEKVPYEQYF.

The V call is TRBV7-6, the J call TRBJ1-1; the D gene TCRdb calls, TRBD1, cannot be checked with no DNA. Germline CDR1 and CDR2: SGHVS and FNYEAQ. The CDR3 length is 14 residues. CDR3 amino acids: CASSSMDRAVQAFF.

Measured by frequency, this clonotype is medium-sized. The CDR3 loop is CASSLEPLGGRVLNEQFF. The chain is built from TRBV7-7 and TRBJ2-1; TCRdb picks TRBD1, but there is no DNA to check that call. The CDR3 sequence is 18 residues long. The germline CDR1 and CDR2 sequences are SSHAT and FNYEAQ (reference sequence). Full variable domain (remainder filled in from reference TRBV7-7 and TRBJ2-1): GAGVSQSPRYKVTKRGQDVTLRCDPISSHATLYWYQQALGQGPEFLTYFNYEAQPDKSGLPSDRFSAERPEGSISTLTIQRTEQRDSAMYRCASSLEPLGGRVLNEQFFGPGTRLTVL.

The CDR3 protein is CASSSGTGEINEQFF. The chain couples TRBV7-7 to TRBJ2-1; TCRdb calls TRBD1, which cannot be checked without DNA. The CDR3 spans 15 residues. The V gene's germline CDR1 is SSHAT and CDR2 FNYEAQ (reference sequence).

This rearrangement joins TRBV20-1 to TRBJ1-1. The CDR3 runs to 13 residues. Germline V gene data show CDR1 as DFQATT and CDR2 as SNEGSKA (reference sequence). CDR3 protein: CSADQTTNTEAFF.

This chain's CDR3 is CASSSGIGYEQYF. This chain connects TRBV7-2 to TRBJ2-7; TCRdb designates TRBD1, a call that cannot be tested without DNA. Germline V gene data show CDR1 as SGHTA and CDR2 as FQGNSA. This CDR3 is built from 13 residues.

The V call is TRBV27, the J call TRBJ2-7. Germline V gene lookup returns CDR1 MNHEY and CDR2 SMNVEV (reference sequence). CDR3 length: 13 residues. CDR3 sequence reads: CASSLKDSYEQYF.

This chain links TRBV7-8 with TRBJ2-7; TCRdb selects TRBD1, and the lack of DNA leaves this call unchecked. Germline loops: CDR1 SGHVS, CDR2 FQNEAQ. The CDR3 is 15 residues long. This CDR3 is CASGLAPGQTYEQYF.

This chain links TRBV5-1 with TRBJ2-1; the TCRdb call, TRBD2, lacks DNA for checking. Germline-derived CDR1 and CDR2 are SGHRS and YFSETQ. The CDR3 sequence is 18 residues long. This CDR3 reads CASSLYPGLAGLYNEQFF.

V and J are TRBV12-3 or TRBV12-4 and TRBJ2-7. The CDR3 is 13 amino acids. CDR3: CASSLAGSYEQYF.

The chain recombines TRBV5-1 with TRBJ2-2; TCRdb outputs TRBD2, but without DNA this stays unchecked. CDR1 and CDR2 (germline): SGHRS, YFSETQ. This CDR3 contains 17 residues. CDR3 in amino acids: CASSPGLAGSDTGELFF.

The V call is TRBV11-3, the J call TRBJ2-1; TCRdb's D gene call, TRBD1, goes unchecked for lack of DNA. This CDR3 is 18 amino acids long. The V gene's germline CDR1 is SGHNT and CDR2 YENEEA. CDR3 residues: CASSLATAQGYSYNEQFF. Full variable domain (missing parts from reference TRBV11-3 and TRBJ2-1): EAGVVQSPRYKIIEKKQPVAFWCNPISGHNTLYWYLQNLGQGPELLIRYENEEAVDDSQLPKDRFSAERLKGVDSTLKIQPAELGDSAVYLCASSLATAQGYSYNEQFFGPGTRLTVL.

This chain uses TRBV12-3 or TRBV12-4 with TRBJ1-5; the D gene TCRdb calls, TRBD1, cannot be checked with no DNA. CDR3 length equals 13 residues. This CDR3 reads CASTRQANQPQHF.

The rearrangement links TRBV29-1 to TRBJ2-1; without DNA, the TCRdb call of TRBD1 cannot be checked. The CDR3 totals 13 residues. Germline V gene sequence: CDR1 SQVTM, CDR2 ANQGSEA. The CDR3 sequence: CSVDGGEDNEQFF.

The rearrangement links TRBV29-1 to TRBJ1-1. This CDR3 has 12 residues. The germline CDR1 and CDR2 sequences are SQVTM and ANQGSEA. CDR3 amino acids: CSVVHTNTEALF.

The rearrangement links TRBV5-1 to TRBJ2-7; the TCRdb call, TRBD1, lacks DNA for checking. Germline assignment: CDR1 SGHRS and CDR2 YFSETQ. CDR3 length: 14 residues. The CDR3 loop reads CASSPGQGWDEQYF.

J is TRBJ2-7 and V is TRBV7-9; TCRdb's D call of TRBD1 is untestable without DNA. This CDR3 is 16 amino acids long. Germline values: CDR1 SEHNR, CDR2 FQNEAQ (reference sequence). CDR3: CASSLIGTDSSYEQYF. The full variable domain, with the rest looked up from reference TRBV7-9 and TRBJ2-7, is DTGVSQNPRHKITKRGQNVTFRCDPISEHNRLYWYRQTLGQGPEFLTYFQNEAQLEKSRLLSDRFSAERPKGSFSTLEIQRTEQGDSAMYLCASSLIGTDSSYEQYFGPGTRLTVT.

The CDR3: CASSPPPGTVSYNEQFF. This chain links TRBV7-9 with TRBJ2-1; TCRdb selects TRBD1, and the lack of DNA leaves this call unchecked. This CDR3 contains 17 residues. The germline CDR1 and CDR2 sequences are SEHNR and FQNEAQ (reference sequence).

The chain employs TRBV2 and TRBJ2-1; there is no DNA to check the TCRdb D call of TRBD1. The CDR3 consists of 17 residues. Germline V gene sequence: CDR1 SNHLY, CDR2 FYNNEI. The CDR3 region is CASKTHGGALSYNEQFF.

The genes are TRBV18 and TRBJ2-3. Germline V gene lookup returns CDR1 KGHSH and CDR2 LQKENI. The CDR3 contains 15 residues. The CDR3 spells CASSPPGRNTDTQYF.

CDR3 residues: CASSPDPFPQYF. The chain carries TRBV28 and TRBJ2-7; no DNA is available, so the TRBD1 call from TCRdb remains unchecked. Germline V lookup: CDR1 MDHEN, CDR2 SYDVKM. The CDR3 covers 12 residues.

The chain couples TRBV7-6 to TRBJ1-4. The CDR3 consists of 12 residues. Per germline, CDR1 SGHVS and CDR2 FNYEAQ. This CDR3 is CASSLVNEKLFF.